The 30 T cell receptor beta chains presented below share a single source sample, sequenced in a study of T cells after yellow fever vaccination. TCRdb reprocessed the 5' RACE reads via MiXCR and lists one record per CDR3 protein. The table lists fewer than 650,000 distinct CDR3 sequences, about a fifth of them singletons. The sequences come from PBMCs, collected roughly 20 days after the first yellow fever vaccination. Receptors were obtained from a man aged 18-30 years who received the YFV17D yellow fever vaccine.

This chain uses TRBV12-3 or TRBV12-4 with TRBJ2-1, with D perhaps matching TRBD1 (5 bases). V dropped 6 bases and J dropped 3 bases, with 12 bases sitting between them. There are 14 residues in the CDR3. The chain's CDR3 is CASSSTGGYNEQFF. CDR3 DNA sequence: TGTGCCAGCAGCTCCACAGGTGGCTACAATGAGCAGTTCTTC.

The genes are TRBV7-1 and TRBJ2-1, with TRBD2 identical over 13 bases. TRBV7-1 has ORF status, its function being uncertain. The junction had 24 bases not matched to a gene; V was cut back by 3 bases and J by 4 bases. The CDR3 loop spans 23 amino acids. The CDR3 DNA follows: TGTGCCAGCAGCTCTCCTGGGACAGAATCGGGACTAGCGGGACCAAAGCATTACAATGAGCAGTTCTTC. Amino acids: CASSSPGTESGLAGPKHYNEQFF.

This clonotype was seen more than once but under ten times. The CDR3 sequence is CAWSVLKAGGGYGYTF. The CDR3 bases are TGTGCCTGGAGTGTACTGAAGGCAGGGGGAGGGTATGGCTACACCTTC. The V call is TRBV30, the J call TRBJ1-2, with 7 bases that match TRBD1. The CDR3 consists of 16 residues. Germline trimming cut 0 bases from V and 5 bases from J; bases unmatched to any gene: 12. From germline, CDR1 is GTSNPN and CDR2 SVGIG (reference sequence). The entire variable domain, with the rest obtained from reference TRBV30 and TRBJ1-2, is as follows: SQTIHQWPATLVQPVGSPLSLECTVEGTSNPNLYWYRQAAGRGLQLLFYSVGIGQISSEVPQNLSASRPQDRQFILSSKKLLLSDSGFYLCAWSVLKAGGGYGYTFGSGTRLTVV.

In this sample, this clonotype turned up a few times. V gene TRBV7-3 combines with J gene TRBJ1-3; unclear D gene. V was clipped by 8 bases and J by 0 bases, with 8 bases between them. Germline CDR1 SGHTA, CDR2 FQGTGA. The CDR3 length is 13 residues. CDR3 sequence: CASEAVSGNTIYF. The CDR3 nucleotides are TGTGCCAGCGAAGCAGTCTCTGGAAACACCATATATTTT.

This clonotype was recorded a few times. The V and J genes are TRBV6-5 and TRBJ2-2; the D gene could be TRBD1 or TRBD2 (7 bases each). The V gene's germline CDR1 is MNHEY and CDR2 SVGAGI. This CDR3 spans 16 amino acids. The V and J ends lost 3 bases and 4 bases respectively, with 15 bases between them. The CDR3 nucleotides are TGTGCCAGCAGTTATGCCCAGGGGGGGGGCACCGGGGAGCTGTTTTTT. It yields the protein CASSYAQGGGTGELFF.

Many counts were recorded for this clonotype. The chain recombines TRBV9 with TRBJ1-1, with 10 nucleotides matching TRBD1. This CDR3 is 16 amino acids long. Germline V gene sequence: CDR1 SGDLS, CDR2 YYNGEE. Germline trimming cut 0 bases from V and 3 bases from J; bases unmatched to any gene: 5. CDR3 region: CASSVEDRGWDTEAFF. CDR3 in DNA: TGTGCCAGCAGCGTAGAGGACAGGGGGTGGGACACTGAAGCTTTCTTT. The full variable domain, rest sourced from reference TRBV9 and TRBJ1-1, is DSGVTQTPKHLITATGQRVTLRCSPRSGDLSVYWYQQSLDQGLQFLIQYYNGEERAKGNILERFSAQQFPDLHSELNLSSLELGDSALYFCASSVEDRGWDTEAFFGQGTRLTVV.

This clonotype was counted at least ten times. The chain employs TRBV5-1 and TRBJ1-1; possible D gene TRBD1, 5 bases. Per the germline V gene, CDR1 is SGHRS and CDR2 is YFSETQ. Trimming stripped 3 bases from V and 1 base from J, with 13 bases between. This CDR3 spans 15 amino acids. DNA for the CDR3: TGCGCCAGCAGCTCCACCGGGACCCCGAACACTGAAGCTTTCTTT. Its protein is CASSSTGTPNTEAFF. Supplemented by reference TRBV5-1 and TRBJ1-1, the full variable domain reads KAGVTQTPRYLIKTRGQQVTLSCSPISGHRSVSWYQQTPGQGLQFLFEYFSETQRNKGNFPGRFSGRQFSNSRSEMNVSTLELGDSALYLCASSSTGTPNTEAFFGQGTRLTVV.

At least ten counts were recorded for this clonotype. The V and J genes are TRBV20-1 and TRBJ1-5; 9 bases are a match to TRBD1. V lost 3 bases and J lost 5; bases outside the gene matches: 2. CDR1 and CDR2 from the germline V gene are DFQATT and SNEGSKA (reference sequence). This CDR3 is 13 amino acids long. CDR3 residues: CSARTGGDQPQHF. In DNA, the CDR3 is TGCAGTGCTAGGACAGGGGGAGATCAGCCCCAGCATTTT.

The CDR3 spells CASRVQGTNEQYF. CDR3 DNA sequence: TGCGCCAGCAGAGTACAGGGTACGAACGAGCAGTACTTC. V gene TRBV5-1 combines with J gene TRBJ2-7; tentative D call: TRBD1 (6 bases). The CDR3 totals 13 residues. Germline assignment: CDR1 SGHRS and CDR2 YFSETQ. Trimming took 5 bases from V and 5 from J, leaving 14 bases between them.

The rearrangement joins TRBV28 to TRBJ1-4; TRBD1 agrees at 9 bases. Looked up from germline, CDR1 is MDHEN and CDR2 is SYDVKM. V lost 8 bases to trimming and J lost 7 bases; unmatched junction nucleotides: 8. This CDR3 region has 14 residues. CDR3 in DNA: TGTGCCAGCGATAGGGGACAGGGCCGTGAAAAACTGTTTTTT. This gives the protein CASDRGQGREKLFF.

The genes are TRBV15 and TRBJ2-3; D is possibly TRBD1 (5 bases). Germline V gene sequence: CDR1 LNHNV, CDR2 YYDKDF (reference sequence). V was shortened by 0 bases and J by 2 bases, with 9 bases between the two germline ends. The CDR3 runs to 15 residues. The CDR3 reads CATSRDQGPTDTQYF. The CDR3 DNA follows: TGTGCCACCAGCAGAGATCAGGGTCCCACAGATACGCAGTATTTT.

The V and J genes are TRBV4-3 and TRBJ2-1; D gene uncertain. Germline CDR1 reads LGHNA; CDR2 reads YSLEER. V lost 3 bases and J 10 bases, leaving 16 bases between the germline ends. The CDR3 is 14 residues long. The chain's CDR3 is CASSHRSLGKEQFF. CDR3 sequence (DNA): TGCGCCAGCAGCCACCGCTCCCTGGGGAAGGAGCAGTTCTTC.

The chain combines TRBV4-1 with TRBJ2-5, with 13 bases that match TRBD2. The CDR3 is 17 amino acids. Germline V lookup: CDR1 MGHRA, CDR2 YSYEKL. The V and J ends lost 3 bases and 2 bases, in that order; junction bases with no gene match: 6. In DNA, the CDR3 is TGCGCCAGCAGCCACTCCGGACTAGCGGGGGATCAAGAGACCCAGTACTTC. As protein: CASSHSGLAGDQETQYF.

This chain links TRBV24-1 with TRBJ2-5, with TRBD2 matching over 8 bases. This CDR3 has 16 amino acids. From germline, CDR1 is KGHDR and CDR2 SFDVKD. Unmatched junction bases numbered 14, after V lost 9 bases and J lost 3 bases. CDR3 in amino acids: CATSRGAGANEETQYF. CDR3 bases: TGTGCCACCTCGCGGGGGGCGGGGGCTAACGAAGAGACCCAGTACTTC.

The chain uses TRBV18 and TRBJ1-4; weak D call: TRBD1 (6 bases). Germline V gives CDR1 KGHSH, CDR2 LQKENI. V dropped 0 bases and J dropped 8 bases, with 13 bases sitting between them. CDR3 length: 15 amino acids. The CDR3: CASSPPRRGGEKLFF. The CDR3 nucleotides read TGTGCCAGCTCACCACCCCGCAGGGGTGGCGAAAAACTGTTTTTT.

This clonotype was detected only a few times. This chain connects TRBV10-3 to TRBJ2-3; 7 bases are a match to TRBD2. The CDR3 is 16 amino acids. The germline V gene has CDR1 ENHRY and CDR2 SYGVKD. V dropped 0 bases and J dropped 2; count of bases not matched to a gene: 5. The CDR3 nucleotides read TGTGCCATCAGTGAGTCGGGGAGGGTTAACACAGATACGCAGTATTTT. Translating it yields CAISESGRVNTDTQYF.

V usage is TRBV6-1 and J usage is TRBJ2-2; D possibly corresponds to TRBD1 (6 bases). Trimming pared 6 bases from V and 0 bases from J, leaving 8 bases between. This CDR3 region has 14 residues. In germline, CDR1 is MNHNS, CDR2 SASEGT. The DNA for the CDR3 is TGTGCCAGCAGGCGACAGGCGAACACCGGGGAGCTGTTTTTT. Translation gives CASRRQANTGELFF.

The chain has TRBV9 and TRBJ2-2; D not certain. The germline V gene encodes CDR1 SGDLS and CDR2 YYNGEE. V dropped 4 bases and J dropped 5 bases, with 12 bases sitting between them. The CDR3 spans 14 residues. CDR3 loop: CASSSLLGTGELFF. The CDR3, as DNA: TGTGCCAGCAGCTCCTTGCTTGGGACCGGGGAGCTGTTTTTT.

This sequence joins TRBV7-9 and TRBJ2-1; possibly TRBD2 for D (6 bases). The V end was cut by 8 bases, the J end by 2 bases, with 10 bases between. Germline assignment: CDR1 SEHNR and CDR2 FQNEAQ (reference sequence). This CDR3 has 13 residues. The CDR3 loop is CASRGEPYNEQFF. CDR3 nucleotides: TGTGCCAGCCGCGGGGAACCCTACAATGAGCAGTTCTTC.

This clonotype was found a few times. V and J are TRBV7-2 and TRBJ2-3, with D unclear. Germline loops: CDR1 SGHTA, CDR2 FQGNSA. The length of the CDR3 is 15 residues. Trimming cost V 1 base and J 3 bases, with 11 bases left between them. Here the CDR3 DNA reads TGTGCCAGCAGCTTAGTAACGGGTAGGACAGATACGCAGTATTTT. Residues: CASSLVTGRTDTQYF.

The rearrangement links TRBV7-3 to TRBJ2-1; 15 nucleotides align to TRBD2. This CDR3 comprises 14 residues. After removal of 8 bases from V and 4 bases from J, the junction contained 0 bases not matched to a gene. Germline-derived CDR1 and CDR2 are SGHTA and FQGTGA. The CDR3 DNA reads TGTGCCAGCGGGACTAGCGGGGGGTACAATGAGCAGTTCTTC. Translated: CASGTSGGYNEQFF.

This clonotype occurred a few times. J is TRBJ2-2 and V is TRBV5-1; 8 bases agree with TRBD2. CDR1 and CDR2 (germline): SGHRS, YFSETQ. The CDR3 consists of 16 residues. The V segment lost 3 bases and the J segment 4 bases; nucleotides outside the gene matches: 8. CDR3 protein: CASSSRLASGTGELFF. The CDR3 DNA sequence: TGCGCCAGCAGCTCAAGACTAGCGTCGGGCACCGGGGAGCTGTTTTTT.

CDR3 loop: CASSQSRGLYEQYV. CDR3 DNA sequence: TGCGCCAGCAGTCAATCCAGGGGGCTTTACGAGCAGTACGTC. The chain employs TRBV23-1 and TRBJ2-7; 8 nucleotides agree with TRBD1. TRBV23-1 is noted as an ORF with a role that remains uncertain. V dropped 0 bases and J dropped 4; count of bases not matched to a gene: 2. The CDR3 spans 14 residues.

The chain has TRBV6-5 and TRBJ2-5; the D is unclear. CDR3 length: 12 amino acids. Germline CDR1 is MNHEY and CDR2 is SVGAGI. Trimming took 1 base from V and 13 from J, leaving 13 bases between them. The DNA for the CDR3 is TGTGCCAGCAGTTACTATACGGGCAATCTGTACTTC. This encodes CASSYYTGNLYF.

This clonotype appeared a few times. The chain combines TRBV28 with TRBJ2-3; TRBD2 matches 16 bases. The V and J ends lost 4 bases and 6 bases, in that order; junction bases with no gene match: 13. CDR3 size: 19 residues. Germline V gene sequence: CDR1 MDHEN, CDR2 SYDVKM. As DNA, the CDR3 is TGTGCCAGCAGTTCCTCGGGACTAGCGGGGGGGATTAAGACCGATACGCAGTATTTT. Its protein product is CASSSSGLAGGIKTDTQYF.

The chain carries TRBV11-2 and TRBJ2-1, with D possibly TRBD1 on 5 matching bases. Per germline, CDR1 SGHAT and CDR2 FQNNGV. Trimming removed 4 bases from V and 8 bases from J, with 12 bases in between. CDR3 length: 13 residues. CDR3 DNA sequence: TGTGCCAGCAGCTCAACAAAGGGGTATGAGCAGTTCTTC. As protein: CASSSTKGYEQFF.

This clonotype has more than one count but fewer than ten. This chain links TRBV18 with TRBJ1-1; D is unresolved. V was trimmed by 6 bases and J by 7 bases, leaving 12 bases between them. The germline CDR1 and CDR2 sequences are KGHSH and LQKENI. The CDR3 spans 12 residues. Here the CDR3 reads CASSQGPFEAFF. The CDR3 nucleotides read TGTGCCAGCTCCCAAGGGCCTTTTGAAGCTTTCTTT.

This clonotype was picked up a small number of times. V usage is TRBV7-9 and J usage is TRBJ1-4, with D possibly TRBD1 on 5 matching bases. The germline V gene has CDR1 SEHNR and CDR2 FQNEAQ (reference sequence). The CDR3 is 17 amino acids. V dropped 5 bases and J dropped 0 bases, with 16 bases sitting between them. The chain's CDR3 is CASSAQGRGATNEKLFF. In DNA, the CDR3 is TGTGCCAGCAGCGCGCAGGGCCGGGGGGCAACTAATGAAAAACTGTTTTTT.

The chain has TRBV5-6 and TRBJ1-6; no reliable D call. The CDR3 has 15 amino acids. The germline V gene encodes CDR1 SGHDT and CDR2 YYEEEE. The V end lost 4 bases, the J end lost 2 bases, and 10 bases lay between the germline ends. This CDR3 reads CASSPRSPYNSPLHF. The DNA of the CDR3 is TGTGCCAGCAGCCCTCGGAGCCCCTATAATTCACCCCTCCACTTT.

This clonotype appeared a few times. The chain combines TRBV6-6 with TRBJ2-5, with D unclear. Germline values: CDR1 MNHNY, CDR2 SVGAGI (reference sequence). Trimming pared 4 bases from V and 4 bases from J, leaving 7 bases between. The length of the CDR3 is 12 residues. CDR3 loop: CASSFGAETQYF. The CDR3 DNA sequence: TGTGCCAGCAGTTTCGGTGCAGAGACCCAGTACTTC.